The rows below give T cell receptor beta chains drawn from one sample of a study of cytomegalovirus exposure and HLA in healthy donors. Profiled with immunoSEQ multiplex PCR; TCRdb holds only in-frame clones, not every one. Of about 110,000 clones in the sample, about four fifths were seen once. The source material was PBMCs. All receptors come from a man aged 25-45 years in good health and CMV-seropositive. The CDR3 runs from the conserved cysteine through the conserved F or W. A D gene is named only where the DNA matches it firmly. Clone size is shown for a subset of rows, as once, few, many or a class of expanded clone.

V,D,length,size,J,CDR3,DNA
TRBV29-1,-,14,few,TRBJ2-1,CSVERDTKPDEQFF,TGCAGCGTTGAAAGGGACACTAAACCGGATGAGCAGTTCTTC
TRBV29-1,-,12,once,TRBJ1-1,CSAGGPSAEAFF,TGCAGCGCGGGGGGTCCCAGCGCTGAAGCTTTCTTT
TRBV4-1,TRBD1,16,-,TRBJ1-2,CASSQDSIQGNYGYTF,TGCGCCAGCAGCCAAGATAGTATACAGGGGAACTATGGCTACACCTTC
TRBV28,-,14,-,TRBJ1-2,CASSLLLGPGGYTF,TGTGCCAGCAGTTTACTCCTAGGGCCAGGGGGCTACACCTTC
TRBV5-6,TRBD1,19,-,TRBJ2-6,CASSPLGGQGLTGANVLTF,TGTGCCAGCAGCCCACTGGGGGGACAGGGTCTTACTGGGGCCAACGTCCTGACTTTC
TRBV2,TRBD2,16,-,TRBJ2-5,CASSYFSGRMRETQYF,TGTGCCAGCAGTTACTTTAGCGGGAGAATGAGAGAGACCCAGTACTTC
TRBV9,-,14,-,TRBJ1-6,CASSAGLEGSPLHF,TGTGCCAGCAGCGCGGGACTCGAGGGTTCACCCCTCCACTTT
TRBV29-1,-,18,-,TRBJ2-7,CSVVGVRLTTPGANEQYF,TGCAGCGTTGTGGGGGTGAGGTTGACAACGCCAGGGGCCAACGAGCAGTACTTC
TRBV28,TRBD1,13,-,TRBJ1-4,CASRSGQGEKLFF,TGTGCCAGCAGATCGGGACAGGGGGAAAAACTGTTTTTT
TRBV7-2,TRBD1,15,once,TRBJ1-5,CASSLRQGWDQPQHF,TGTGCCAGCAGCTTACGACAGGGATGGGATCAGCCCCAGCATTTT
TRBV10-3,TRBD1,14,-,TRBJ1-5,CAMSGGTGDQPQHF,TGTGCCATGAGTGGCGGGACAGGGGATCAGCCCCAGCATTTT
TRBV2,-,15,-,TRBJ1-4,CASRTTGRTNEKLFF,TGTGCCAGCAGGACCACAGGGCGTACTAATGAAAAACTGTTTTTT
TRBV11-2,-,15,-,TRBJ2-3,CASSLGSGTTDTQYF,TGTGCCAGCAGCTTAGGAAGCGGGACAACAGATACGCAGTATTTT
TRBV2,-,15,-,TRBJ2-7,CASSEVGGKSYEQYF,TGTGCCAGCAGTGAAGTCGGTGGTAAGTCCTACGAGCAGTACTTC
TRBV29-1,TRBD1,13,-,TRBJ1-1,CSVRTGLNTEAFF,TGCAGCGTGCGGACAGGACTGAACACTGAAGCTTTCTTT
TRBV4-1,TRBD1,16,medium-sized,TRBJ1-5,CASSQTAGTVNQPQHF,TGCGCCAGCAGCCAAACCGCCGGGACAGTGAATCAGCCCCAGCATTTT